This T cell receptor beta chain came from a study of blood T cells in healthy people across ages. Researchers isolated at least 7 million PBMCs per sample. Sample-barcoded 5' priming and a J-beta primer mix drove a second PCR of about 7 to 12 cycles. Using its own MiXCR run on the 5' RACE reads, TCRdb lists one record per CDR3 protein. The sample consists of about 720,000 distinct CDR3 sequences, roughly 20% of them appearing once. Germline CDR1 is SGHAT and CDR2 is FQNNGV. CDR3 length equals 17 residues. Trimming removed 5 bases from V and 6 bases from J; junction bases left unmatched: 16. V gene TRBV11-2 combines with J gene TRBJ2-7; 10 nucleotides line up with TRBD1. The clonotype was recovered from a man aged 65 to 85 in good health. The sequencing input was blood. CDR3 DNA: TGTGCCAGCAGCCTAAGGGGGTCGGGACAGGGGATCCTCGAGCAGTACTTC. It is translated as CASSLRGSGQGILEQYF.